This T cell receptor (beta chain) was captured in a study of T cell responses to AZD1222 COVID-19 vaccine. About this clone: The antigen is not known.

Generated by immunoSEQ multiplex PCR, the TCRdb table keeps only in-frame clones and is missing some. Here the sample spans about 180,000 clones, around nine tenths being singletons. Study observations and caveats: Repertoires were sampled only after the peak T cell response. Among those given AZD1222, only 6 or 7 were seropositive at baseline.

This CDR3 has 15 amino acids. CDR1 and CDR2 (germline): SGHTA, FQGNSA. V trimming: 5 bases; J trimming: 4 bases; junction bases outside the gene matches: 4. The material was peripheral blood, obtained 28 days after the second AZD1222 dose. The clonotype was recovered from an adult who received the AZD1222 COVID-19 vaccine. The rearrangement joins TRBV7-2 to TRBJ1-5; 11 bases match TRBD1. The CDR3 sequence is CASSIGTGGNQPQHF. In DNA form, the CDR3 reads TGTGCCAGCAGCATCGGGACAGGGGGGAATCAGCCCCAGCATTTT. Filled out from reference TRBV7-2 and TRBJ1-5, the complete variable domain reads GAGVSQSPSNKVTEKGKDVELRCDPISGHTALYWYRQSLGQGLEFLIYFQGNSAPDKSGLPSDRFSAERTGGSVSTLTIQRTQQEDSAVYLCASSIGTGGNQPQHFGDGTRLSIL.